The next 5 T cell receptor beta chains were all read from a single sample in a study of cytomegalovirus exposure and HLA in healthy donors. Primers: 60 Vbeta forward and 13 Jbeta reverse. Measured with immunoSEQ multiplex PCR; TCRdb has only the in-frame clones, and not every one. The data contain about 130,000 clones, roughly 79% of them singletons. The sequenced sample was PBMCs. Receptor source: a woman between 45 and 65 years old in good health and CMV-seronegative.

The genes are TRBV28 and TRBJ2-1; D is possibly TRBD2 (6 bases). The CDR3 is 18 residues long. The germline V and J ends were trimmed by 2 bases and 6 bases, with 23 bases remaining between them. Germline V CDR1 and CDR2: MDHEN, SYDVKM. The CDR3 DNA is TGTGCCAGCAGTTTACACCCGAGCGGGTCGGGCGGCCTCAATGAGCAGTTCTTC. This translates into CASSLHPSGSGGLNEQFF.

The V gene is TRBV27, the J gene TRBJ2-5, with TRBD2 matching over 10 bases. Germline CDR1 and CDR2: MNHEY and SMNVEV (reference sequence). This CDR3 region has 17 residues. V trimming: 0 bases; J trimming: 5 bases; junction bases outside the gene matches: 9. Here the CDR3 DNA reads TGTGCCAGCAGTTTATCGAGGCTAGCGGGAGTAGGGGAGACCCAGTACTTC. Translated, it gives CASSLSRLAGVGETQYF.

This clone came up a few times. The chain links TRBV9 to TRBJ1-1; TRBD1 is a possible D gene (5 bases). The germline V gene has CDR1 SGDLS and CDR2 YYNGEE. V was shortened by 0 bases and J by 4 bases, with 13 bases between the two germline ends. The CDR3 covers 15 residues. The CDR3: CASSVGRGRVTEAFF. As DNA, the CDR3 is TGTGCCAGCAGCGTAGGGCGGGGGAGGGTCACTGAAGCTTTCTTT.

The V call is TRBV21-1, the J call TRBJ1-4; TRBD1, the D gene given by the table, was not confirmed from the DNA. TRBV21-1 counts as a pseudogene. This CDR3 has 20 residues. Here the CDR3 reads CASSKESENRGNWRGEKLFF. DNA of the CDR3: TGTGCCAGCAGCAAAGAGAGCGAAAACAGGGGGAACTGGCGTGGTGAAAAACTGTTTTTT.

This clone turned up a few times. The gene calls are TRBV27 and TRBJ2-4; D might be TRBD1 (6 bases). The ends were cut back, 8 bases at V and 8 bases at J, with 19 bases in the middle. CDR3 length: 14 amino acids. Germline values: CDR1 MNHEY, CDR2 SMNVEV (reference sequence). CDR3 in amino acids: CASGQRAAGDIQYF. The CDR3 coding sequence is TGTGCCAGCGGCCAACGGGCCGCAGGGGACATTCAGTACTTC.